The sequence of this T cell receptor (beta chain) was determined in a study of regulatory T cells in long-lasting Graves disease. Time point indicated: newly diagnosed GD, antithyroid drugs for less than 3 months. PBMC-extracted RNA yielded the TCR library. From germline, CDR1 is LNHDA and CDR2 SQIVND (reference sequence). V lost 3 bases to trimming and J lost 0 bases, with 10 bases between them. The CDR3 is 15 residues long. Building of the TCR beta libraries involved iRepertoire HTBI primers and Arm-PCR of CDR3 regions. From the multiplex PCR reads, TCRdb called clonotypes with MiXCR, one entry per CDR3 protein. This table holds about half a million distinct CDR3 sequences, 12% found once. This clonotype appeared many times. This sample also belongs to another study, concerning T cells in Graves' hyperthyroidism and ophthalmopathy. This second report adds: A set of HTBI primers served as the primers for a first-round RT-PCR of the TCR CDR3.

This chain uses TRBV19 with TRBJ2-3; maybe TRBD1 (5 bases). This receptor was taken from a woman aged 25 to 39 with Graves disease. The sequencing here drew on peripheral blood mononuclear cells (PBMCs), taken at new diagnosis, from a patient treated with antithyroid drugs. CDR3 coding DNA: TGTGCCAGTAGTATGCGCAGGGCAAGCACAGATACGCAGTATTTT. Amino acids: CASSMRRASTDTQYF.